This T cell receptor (beta chain) came from a study of T cells in Graves' hyperthyroidism and ophthalmopathy. General study results and limits: A model of 13 V-J pairs discriminated ophthalmopathy from stable hyperthyroidism.

Uncontrolled infection, other autoimmune disease, pregnancy or lactation barred patients from enrollment. Fresh 10 ml peripheral blood yielded PBMCs. The germline CDR1 and CDR2 sequences are WSHSY and SAAADI. The V and J ends lost 7 bases and 2 bases respectively, with 12 bases between them. CDR3 size: 13 residues. Template material for amplifying TCR beta CDR3 regions consisted of RNA transcripts. An initial round of RT-PCR targeting the TCR CDR3 relied on the HTBI primer set. TCRdb redid the calling of the multiplex PCR reads with MiXCR, one entry per CDR3 protein. Altogether roughly 400,000 distinct CDR3 sequences are present, around 16% being singletons, with the ten largest covering approximately 30%. Comment on this clonotype: Its target is not known.

Sequencing used blood. This chain connects TRBV10-2 to TRBJ2-7; D perhaps matches TRBD1 (6 bases). The TCR originated in a woman younger than 35 with Graves' hyperthyroidism that later progressed to Graves' ophthalmopathy. CDR3 sequence: CASNQGPTYEQYF. The CDR3, as DNA: TGCGCCAGCAACCAGGGGCCTACCTACGAGCAGTACTTC.